This section outlines one T cell receptor (beta chain) sequence together with its context. Its target is not known. The PCR contained 60 Vbeta and 13 Jbeta primers. TCRdb's table, derived via immunoSEQ multiplex PCR, lists solely in-frame clones and lacks some. The data contain approximately 150,000 clones, approximately 70% of them singletons. This CDR3 contains 14 residues. Germline V gene lookup returns CDR1 MNHEY and CDR2 SVGAGI. With 8 bases removed from V and 0 bases from J, the gap between germline ends came to 11 bases. At the time of sampling, donors were nominally healthy, though unrecorded immune exposures were likely. This sample was taken from a study of cytomegalovirus exposure and HLA in healthy donors. General observations from the study: In a later analysis, TCR beta V- and J-gene trimming showed a link to a missense DCLRE1C variant. Compared with the roughly 700-donor mean, an Asian-associated ancestry cluster reportedly had fewer N-insertions, according to a later analysis.

The receptor's source is a woman between 35 and 50 years old in good health and CMV-seropositive. The sequenced sample was PBMCs. This chain links TRBV6-5 with TRBJ2-4; D gene ambiguous. CDR3 nucleotide sequence: TGTGCCAGCCAGGATATAACAGCCAAAAACATTCAGTACTTC. Translation gives CASQDITAKNIQYF.